This T cell receptor beta chain was profiled in a study of T cell changes during pregnancy in multiple sclerosis. TCRdb's copy holds only in-frame clones and misses some; the assay was immunoSEQ multiplex PCR. The sample consists of tens of thousands of clones, about 95% of them appearing once. The germline gives CDR1 SGHNT, CDR2 YYREEE (reference sequence). The CDR3 extends over 15 amino acids. The junction had 0 bases not matched to a gene; V was cut back by 1 base and J by 3 bases. The sequencing used peripheral blood, collected in the third trimester of pregnancy. This rearrangement joins TRBV5-4 to TRBJ2-6; 8 bases map to TRBD2. The TCR sequence derives from a female donor with multiple sclerosis, enrolled in a pregnancy study. The CDR3 nucleotides are TGTGCCAGCAGCTTGCGGGGGGGTGGGGCCAACGTCCTGACTTTC. Amino acids: CASSLRGGGANVLTF. Full variable domain (rest looked up from reference TRBV5-4 and TRBJ2-6): ETGVTQSPTHLIKTRGQQVTLRCSSQSGHNTVSWYQQALGQGPQFIFQYYREEENGRGNFPPRFSGLQFPNYSSELNVNALELDDSALYLCASSLRGGGANVLTFGAGSRLTVL.